This T cell receptor beta chain comes out of a study of spatial heterogeneity in lung cancer (dated by TCRdb to the late 2010s). Context from the whole study: More beta-chain than alpha-chain transcripts were consistently detected, likely reflecting higher beta-chain transcript abundance. Nonsynonymous mutation counts, determined by whole-exome sequencing of tumor tissue, were related to TCR repertoire features. Both alpha and beta chains were TCR-sequenced in samples taken at surgery, namely 220 tumor regions, 64 matched nontumor lung samples and about 52 PBMC samples. TCR alpha and beta repertoires were quantitatively compared across multiple tumor regions, matched nontumor lung and blood in non-small cell lung cancer. In the raw uncorrected reads, each unique combination of TCR and UMI appeared on average more than ten times.

Findings and caveats that apply to the study as a whole: Confirming at a functional level the hypothesis that regional TCRs recognize regional mutations was considered to require additional single-cell paired TCR alpha and beta sequencing. Ubiquitous expanded tumor TCRs were detected in blood more often at tumor resection than at routine follow-up.

This clonotype was observed a few times. Its antigen has not been determined. No base quality values were provided; no much bigger clone lies one nucleotide off. In the paper's terms, the time point label means: sample taken at primary tumor resection. TCR sequencing used whole RNA extracted from tumor and nontumor lung tissue, or from cryopreserved PBMC samples, without cell sorting. The donors were 72 patients from the lung TRACERx cohort who had early-stage, untreated non-small cell lung cancer. Only patients for whom sufficient RNA was available from at least two tumor regions were selected for TCR sequencing. The library was obtained by 5' RACE. TCRdb lists the instrument as NextSeq 500. In the TCR library protocol, a unique molecular identifier was attached to each TCR cDNA molecule so that PCR and sequencing errors could be corrected. Processing in the source paper ran as follows. TCR identification, UMI-based error correction and CDR3 extraction were all carried out with Decombinator tools. Expanded TCRs were defined as those above a frequency of 2 per 1,000, corresponding to the top 1% of the tumor frequency distribution. Renyi diversity was computed with the R vegan package after each repertoire had been subsampled 100 times to 5,000 TCRs. CDR3 similarity networks were built from amino acid triplet string-kernel similarity, with CDR3s being connected when pairwise similarity was above 0.82. TCRdb ran its own pipeline on the public reads, namely fastp trimming at Q25 and MiXCR clone calling, and kept in-frame beta chains. Records with the same CDR3 protein are collapsed into one entry carrying the most frequent genes and DNA. The V and J calls here are based on TCRdb, not the publication. This sample is represented by roughly 79,000 distinct CDR3 sequences; about 12% of them were singletons. Roughly 4.5% of the sample is taken by the ten largest.

From its cysteine to its phenylalanine, the CDR3 spans 13 amino acids. Here the CDR3 DNA is all that survives: 39 bases in frame from base 1. V loses 10 bases at its end and J loses 1 base; junction bases beyond the gene matches: 4. CDR1 LNHDA and CDR2 SQIVND are derived from the germline V gene (reference sequence). The sequenced sample was PBMCs, obtained at surgery. The chain links TRBV19 with TRBJ1-3; 7 junctional bases match TRBD1. This sequence was found in a male donor with early-stage non-small cell lung cancer. The CDR3 loop reads CATGTASGNTIYF. The DNA sequence reads TGTGCCACCGGGACAGCGTCTGGAAACACCATATATTTT.